This TCR beta chain was captured by sequencing in a study of blood T cell repertoires in COVID-19. This study enrolled people aged 18 to 89 from around 26 US geographic areas. The V end was cut by 0 bases, the J end by 10 bases, with 10 bases between. CDR3 length: 13 amino acids. In the study's own analysis: For nucleated cells, counts were estimated from reference gene primer amplification. Sequencing was performed with immunoSEQ multiplex PCR; in TCRdb, only in-frame clones are kept and a portion is missing. V and J calls and clone size are as listed in that table; D and trimming were resolved from the DNA. The table has 300,000 to 350,000 clones, approximately 90% seen once.

The sequence was collected from a woman aged 25 to 39 who had been exposed to COVID-19. Specimen: PBMCs or T cells enriched from blood (not recorded which). The chain uses TRBV12-3 or TRBV12-4 and TRBJ1-5; D remains unclear. CDR3: CASSLATPGPQHF. CDR3 nucleotides: TGTGCCAGCAGTTTAGCGACACCGGGACCCCAGCATTTT.